The entry below describes one T cell receptor beta chain. The data were obtained in a study of blood T cell repertoires in COVID-19. As processed by the authors: Nucleated cell number was recorded as an estimate derived from reference gene primer amplification. The table came from immunoSEQ multiplex PCR; TCRdb's copy has only in-frame clones and leaves some out. The V and J calls and clone size come from that table; D and trimming were worked out from the DNA. The sample shows around 100,000 clones, approximately 86% of them seen only once. This CDR3 spans 15 amino acids. Germline V gives CDR1 SGDLS, CDR2 YYNGEE. J lost 1 base, V lost 1 base, and 2 bases had no gene match.

The chain uses TRBV9 and TRBJ2-5; 9 nucleotides match TRBD2. This receptor was identified in a human donor in a cohort sampled during active COVID-19. Sequences were obtained from peripheral blood. The CDR3 region is CASSVSSGIQETQYF. The CDR3 DNA follows: TGTGCCAGCAGCGTATCTAGCGGGATCCAAGAGACCCAGTACTTC.